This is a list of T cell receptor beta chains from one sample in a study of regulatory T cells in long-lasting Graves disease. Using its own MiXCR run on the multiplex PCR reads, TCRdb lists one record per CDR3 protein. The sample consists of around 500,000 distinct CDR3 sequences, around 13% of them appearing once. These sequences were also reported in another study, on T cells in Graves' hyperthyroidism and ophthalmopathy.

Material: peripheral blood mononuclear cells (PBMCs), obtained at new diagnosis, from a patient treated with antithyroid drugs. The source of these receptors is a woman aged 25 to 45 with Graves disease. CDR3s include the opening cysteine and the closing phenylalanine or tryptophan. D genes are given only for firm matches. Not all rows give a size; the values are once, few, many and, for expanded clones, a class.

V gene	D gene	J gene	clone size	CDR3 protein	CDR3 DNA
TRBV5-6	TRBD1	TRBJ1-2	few	CASSLLLVLGQGEGYTF	TGTGCCAGCAGCTTGTTATTAGTCCTCGGGCAGGGGGAAGGCTACACCTTC
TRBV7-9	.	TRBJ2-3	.	CSVEPASPRDTQYF	TGCAGCGTTGAACCCGCCAGCCCTCGAGATACGCAGTATTTT
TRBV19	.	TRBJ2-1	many	CASKSLRPNNEQFF	TGTGCCAGTAAATCCCTGAGACCGAACAATGAGCAGTTCTTC
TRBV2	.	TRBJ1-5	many	CASSTSGGAQHF	TGTGCCAGCAGTACGAGTGGGGGGGCCCAGCATTTT
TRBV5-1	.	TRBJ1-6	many	CASSTTNSPLHF	TGCGCCAGCAGCACAACTAATTCACCCCTCCACTTT
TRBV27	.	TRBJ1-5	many	CASRPGRWSNQPQHF	TGTGCCAGCAGACCGGGCCGGTGGAGCAATCAGCCCCAGCATTTT
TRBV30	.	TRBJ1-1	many	CAWSVREYTEAFF	TGTGCCTGGAGTGTTAGGGAGTACACTGAAGCTTTCTTT
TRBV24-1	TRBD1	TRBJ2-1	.	CATSDQGQGSGNEQFF	TGTGCCACCAGTGACCAGGGACAGGGGTCGGGCAATGAGCAGTTCTTC
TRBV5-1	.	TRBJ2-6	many	CASSPYGGANVLTF	TGCGCCAGCAGCCCCTACGGTGGGGCCAACGTCCTGACTTTC
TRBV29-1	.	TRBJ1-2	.	CSVEGTLNYGYTF	TGCAGCGTTGAGGGCACCCTTAACTATGGCTACACCTTC
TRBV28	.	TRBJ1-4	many	CASSPTSTGRTTNEKLFF	TGTGCCAGCAGTCCTACCTCTACAGGTCGCACAACTAATGAAAAACTGTTTTTT
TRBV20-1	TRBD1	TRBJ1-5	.	CSARDYSRGSGQPQHF	TGCAGTGCTAGAGATTATAGCAGGGGGTCAGGTCAGCCCCAGCATTTT
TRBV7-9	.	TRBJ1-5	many	CASSFQMGPQHF	TGTGCCAGCAGCTTCCAGATGGGACCCCAGCATTTT
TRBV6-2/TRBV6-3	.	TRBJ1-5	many	CASSYYGGYSNQPQHF	TGTGCCAGCAGTTATTATGGGGGCTATAGCAATCAGCCCCAGCATTTT
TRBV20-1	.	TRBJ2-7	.	CSAWGSVRESYEQYF	TGCAGTGCTTGGGGCTCCGTCCGGGAATCCTACGAGCAGTACTTC
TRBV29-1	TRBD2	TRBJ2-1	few	CSLTSGRTNEQFF	TGCAGCCTGACTAGCGGGAGGACAAATGAGCAGTTCTTC
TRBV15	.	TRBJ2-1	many	CATSRDWRDNEQFF	TGTGCCACCAGCAGAGATTGGCGAGACAATGAGCAGTTCTTC
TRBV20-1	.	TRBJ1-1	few	CSARDYTVTIAFF	TGCAGTGCTAGAGACTATACAGTCACCATAGCTTTCTTT
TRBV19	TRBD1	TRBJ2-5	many	CASSPSRGQYQETQYF	TGTGCCAGTAGTCCTTCCCGGGGACAGTACCAAGAGACCCAGTACTTC
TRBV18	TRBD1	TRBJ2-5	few	CASSPRETGGETQYF	TGTGCCAGCTCACCACGTGAGACAGGGGGAGAGACCCAGTACTTC
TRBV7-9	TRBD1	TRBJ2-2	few	CASSFRDRVVAGELFF	TGTGCCAGCAGCTTCCGGGACAGGGTGGTTGCCGGGGAGCTGTTTTTT
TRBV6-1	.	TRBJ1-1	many	CASNQDGNTEAFF	TGTGCCAGCAATCAGGACGGTAACACTGAAGCTTTCTTT
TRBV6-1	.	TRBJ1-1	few	CASWERLTLEAFF	TGTGCCAGTTGGGAGAGACTCACTCTGGAAGCTTTCTTT
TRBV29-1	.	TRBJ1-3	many	CSVALRTASGNTIYF	TGCAGCGTGGCCCTTAGGACAGCCTCTGGAAACACCATATATTTT
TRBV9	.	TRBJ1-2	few	CASSAQGWGYTF	TGTGCCAGCAGCGCTCAGGGTTGGGGCTACACCTTC
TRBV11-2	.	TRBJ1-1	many	CASSLAPTGRANTEAFF	TGTGCCAGCAGCTTAGCACCCACGGGCAGGGCGAACACTGAAGCTTTCTTT
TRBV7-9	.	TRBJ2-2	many	CANDEGDRMNTGELFF	TGTGCCAACGACGAGGGGGATCGAATGAACACCGGGGAGCTGTTTTTT
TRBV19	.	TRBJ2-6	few	CASKQGAISGANVLTF	TGTGCCAGTAAACAGGGAGCAATCTCTGGGGCCAACGTCCTGACTTTC
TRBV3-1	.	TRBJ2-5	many	CASSQDTGPKTQETQYF	TGTGCCAGCAGCCAAGATACGGGACCCAAGACCCAAGAGACCCAGTACTTC
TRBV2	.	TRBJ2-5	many	CASSDYRVQETQYF	TGTGCCAGCAGTGATTACCGGGTACAAGAGACCCAGTACTTC
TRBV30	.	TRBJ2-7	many	CAWGRIYEQYF	TGTGCCTGGGGCAGGATATACGAGCAGTACTTC
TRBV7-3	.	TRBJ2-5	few	CASSLSKTSQETQYF	TGTGCCAGCAGCTTAAGCAAGACGTCGCAAGAGACCCAGTACTTC
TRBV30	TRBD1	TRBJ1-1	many	CAWSVGTGGEAFF	TGTGCCTGGAGCGTAGGGACAGGGGGAGAAGCTTTCTTT
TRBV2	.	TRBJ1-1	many	CASSDRARDTEAFF	TGTGCCAGCAGTGATCGGGCGAGGGACACTGAAGCTTTCTTT
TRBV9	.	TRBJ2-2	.	CASSTQFGTENTGELFF	TGTGCCAGCAGCACCCAGTTCGGGACGGAGAACACCGGGGAGCTGTTTTTT
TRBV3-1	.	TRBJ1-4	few	CASSQTRGGKLFF	TGTGCCAGCAGCCAAACTAGGGGTGGAAAACTGTTTTTT
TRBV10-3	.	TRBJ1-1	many	CAISATVNTEAFF	TGTGCCATCAGTGCGACGGTGAACACTGAAGCTTTCTTT
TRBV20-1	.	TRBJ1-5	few	CSALQVLNQPQHF	TGCAGTGCCTTACAGGTACTCAATCAGCCCCAGCATTTT
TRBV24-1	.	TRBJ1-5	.	CATSEQGVHQPQHF	TGTGCCACCAGTGAGCAAGGAGTACATCAGCCCCAGCATTTT
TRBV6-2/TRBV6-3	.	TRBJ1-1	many	CASSYSTRARGTEAFF	TGTGCCAGCAGTTACTCGACGAGGGCTCGCGGCACTGAAGCTTTCTTT
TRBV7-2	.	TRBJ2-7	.	CASSHYAGQSYEQYF	TGTGCCAGCAGCCATTACGCGGGACAGAGCTACGAGCAGTACTTC
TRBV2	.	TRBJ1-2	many	CASRAPRNYGYTF	TGTGCCAGCAGGGCCCCTCGGAACTATGGCTACACCTTC
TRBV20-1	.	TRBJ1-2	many	CSARDPQGYGYTF	TGCAGTGCTAGAGATCCACAGGGTTATGGCTACACCTTC
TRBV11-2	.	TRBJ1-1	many	CASSPRLIMNTEAFF	TGTGCCAGCAGCCCCCGGTTGATAATGAACACTGAAGCTTTCTTT
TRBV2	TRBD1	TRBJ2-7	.	CASSVIFLDRESVEQYF	TGTGCCAGCAGTGTCATTTTTCTTGACAGGGAGTCGGTCGAGCAGTACTTC
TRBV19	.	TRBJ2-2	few	CASSLRRWGGTGELFF	TGTGCCAGTAGTCTGCGGCGATGGGGCGGGACCGGGGAGCTGTTTTTT
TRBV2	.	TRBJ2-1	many	CASSELGFGEQFF	TGTGCCAGCAGTGAATTAGGTTTCGGTGAGCAGTTCTTC
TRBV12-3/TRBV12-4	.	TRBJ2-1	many	CASSLQNEQFF	TGTGCCAGCAGTCTACAGAATGAGCAGTTCTTC
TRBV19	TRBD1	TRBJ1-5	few	CASSMGQGRQPQHF	TGTGCCAGTAGTATGGGACAGGGGAGGCAGCCCCAGCATTTT
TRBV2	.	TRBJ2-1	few	CASSYGLNHNEQFF	TGTGCCAGCAGTTACGGACTTAATCACAATGAGCAGTTCTTC
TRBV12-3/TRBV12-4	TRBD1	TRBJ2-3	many	CASRTDRGLRDTQYF	TGTGCCAGCAGAACCGACAGGGGGTTACGGGATACGCAGTATTTT
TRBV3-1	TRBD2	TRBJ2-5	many	CASARLGPASGQETQYF	TGTGCCAGCGCACGACTCGGGCCGGCTAGCGGACAAGAGACCCAGTACTTC
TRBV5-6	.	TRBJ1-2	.	CASSLGQSAYGYTF	TGTGCCAGCAGCTTAGGACAGAGTGCCTATGGCTACACCTTC
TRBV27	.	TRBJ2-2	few	CASSWAGGLYTGELFF	TGTGCCAGCAGTTGGGCCGGCGGGCTATACACCGGGGAGCTGTTTTTT
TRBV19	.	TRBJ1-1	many	CASRAGRTGWNTEAFF	TGTGCCAGTAGAGCCGGCCGCACAGGCTGGAACACTGAAGCTTTCTTT
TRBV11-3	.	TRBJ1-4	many	CASSLGVRYTNEKLFF	TGTGCCAGCAGCTTAGGCGTCCGGTACACTAATGAAAAACTGTTTTTT
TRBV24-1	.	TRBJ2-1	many	CATSDPGTFNNEQFF	TGTGCCACCAGTGATCCCGGGACTTTCAACAATGAGCAGTTCTTC
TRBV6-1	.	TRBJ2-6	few	CASTPVMASGANVLTF	TGTGCCAGCACACCTGTGATGGCCTCTGGGGCCAACGTCCTGACTTTC
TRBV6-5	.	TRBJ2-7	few	CASSYSMTAHYEQYF	TGTGCCAGCAGTTACTCGATGACCGCACACTACGAGCAGTACTTC
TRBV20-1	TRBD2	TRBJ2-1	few	CSVLRPTSENNEQFF	TGCAGTGTTTTGAGGCCGACTAGCGAAAACAATGAGCAGTTCTTC